A single sample is the source of the 20 T cell receptor beta chains below, sequenced in a study of cytomegalovirus exposure and HLA in healthy donors (dated by TCRdb to about 2017). Libraries were constructed by the immunoSEQ multiplex PCR assay. For the multiplex PCR, a mixture combining 60 forward primers for TCR Vbeta segments and 13 reverse primers for TCR Jbeta segments was used. This immuneACCESS table, as held by TCRdb, lists in-frame sequences with V and J called but not all clones. Of the missing ones, under half trace to an unresolved V gene in checked studies; the others have no known cause. The sample table shows 100,000 to 150,000 clones, and roughly 85% are seen once. The top ten clonotypes cover 15% to 25% of the sample. Sequenced: PBMCs. The receptors stem from a man aged 18-30 years in good health and CMV-seropositive.

The rearrangement links TRBV5-1 to TRBJ1-1, with D tentatively TRBD1 (6 bases). V was trimmed by 1 base and J by 3 bases, leaving 7 bases between them. The CDR3 length is 13 residues. Germline lookup yields CDR1 SGHRS and CDR2 YFSETQ. In DNA, the CDR3 is TGCGCCAGCAGCTTGAGGACAGACACTGAAGCTTTCTTT. Protein sequence: CASSLRTDTEAFF.

The rearrangement links TRBV7-9 to TRBJ1-1, with a tentative D call TRBD1 (5 bases). Germline V lookup: CDR1 SEHNR, CDR2 FQNEAQ (reference sequence). Trimming stripped 1 base from V and 7 bases from J, with 13 bases between. This CDR3 has 14 residues. In nucleotides, the CDR3 is TGTGCCAGCAGCTTAGTATACCAAGACAGTGAAGCTTTCTTT. Its translation: CASSLVYQDSEAFF. Based on the CDR3 plus reference TRBV7-9 and TRBJ1-1, the full variable domain is DTGVSQNPRHKITKRGQNVTFRCDPISEHNRLYWYRQTLGQGPEFLTYFQNEAQLEKSRLLSDRFSAERPKGSFSTLEIQRTEQGDSAMYLCASSLVYQDSEAFFGQGTRLTVV.

The genes are TRBV5-6 and TRBJ1-2; 9 positions agree with TRBD1. The CDR3 runs 16 residues. Trimming took 3 bases from V and 8 from J; bases not matched to a gene: 14. Per the germline V gene, CDR1 is SGHDT and CDR2 is YYEEEE. The CDR3 nucleotides are TGTGCCAGCAGCTCCGGGACAGGGTTTACCTACAGGGGCTACACCTTC. Protein: CASSSGTGFTYRGYTF. Using reference TRBV5-6 and TRBJ1-2 for the parts outside the CDR3, the full variable domain is DAGVTQSPTHLIKTRGQQVTLRCSPKSGHDTVSWYQQALGQGPQFIFQYYEEEERQRGNFPDRFSGHQFPNYSSELNVNALLLGDSALYLCASSSGTGFTYRGYTFGSGTRLTVV.

In DNA, the CDR3 is TGTGCCAGTAGTATAGACAGGGGGCTCGGTGAAGCTTTCTTT. It specifies CASSIDRGLGEAFF. The chain carries TRBV19 and TRBJ1-1, with 8 bases identical to TRBD1. Germline values: CDR1 LNHDA, CDR2 SQIVND (reference sequence). There are 14 residues in the CDR3. Trimming removed 0 bases from V and 7 bases from J; junction bases left unmatched: 4.

Note on this clone: One junction end does not reproduce the germline sequence, and a read error may be involved. The J gene is TRBJ1-1, the V gene TRBV6-5; tentative D call: TRBD1 (5 bases). Germline V gene lookup returns CDR1 MNHEY and CDR2 SVGAGI. CDR3 length: 14 residues. The DNA of the CDR3 is TGTGCCAGCAGTTACTCGAGAACCGGGACTGAAGATTTCTTT. It encodes CASSYSRTGTEDFF.

V is TRBV2 and J is TRBJ2-1, with 10 bases matching TRBD1. The CDR3 has 15 amino acids. V shed 6 bases and J 2 bases; nucleotides not matched to a gene: 4. Germline CDR1 and CDR2: SNHLY and FYNNEI. The CDR3 DNA reads as TGTGCCAGCAGCCGAGGACAGGGGGCCTACAATGAGCAGTTCTTC. Translating it yields CASSRGQGAYNEQFF.

This rearrangement joins TRBV5-1 to TRBJ1-2; 7 bases are a match to TRBD1. The CDR3 is 15 residues long. Germline-derived CDR1 and CDR2 are SGHRS and YFSETQ. V gave up 3 bases and J gave up 8 bases; unmatched junction bases: 13. Here the CDR3 DNA reads TGCGCCAGCAGCTACTCATCCACAGGGGAGAGCGGCTACACCTTC. It encodes CASSYSSTGESGYTF.

DNA of the CDR3: TGTGCCAGCAGCGCAGGGTCTGGAAACACCATATATTTT. Residues: CASSAGSGNTIYF. The rearrangement uses TRBV11-2 and TRBJ1-3; a weak D match, TRBD1 (5 bases). Germline CDR1 reads SGHAT; CDR2 reads FQNNGV. The V and J ends lost 5 bases and 1 base respectively, with 6 bases between them. This CDR3 spans 13 amino acids.

The rearrangement uses TRBV30 and TRBJ2-1; 8 nucleotides align to TRBD2. J was trimmed by 8 bases and V by 4 bases; bases with no gene match: 7. Germline CDR1 reads GTSNPN; CDR2 reads SVGIG (reference sequence). The CDR3 sequence is 13 residues long. CDR3 loop: CAWNTVGGDEQFF. In DNA, the CDR3 is TGTGCCTGGAACACTGTCGGGGGGGATGAGCAGTTCTTC.

This chain links TRBV9 with TRBJ1-6, with D hard to call. Germline CDR1 and CDR2: SGDLS and YYNGEE. This CDR3 has 16 residues. V lost 4 bases to trimming and J lost 3 bases, with 14 bases between them. This chain's CDR3 is CASSPREGIYNSPLHF. CDR3 bases: TGTGCCAGCAGCCCTCGAGAGGGTATCTATAATTCACCCCTCCACTTT.

This clone was counted once. In nucleotides, the CDR3 is TGTGCCAGCAGTTTAGGGGCAGGGGAACACTATGGCTACACCTTC. Protein product: CASSLGAGEHYGYTF. The chain is built from TRBV27 and TRBJ1-2, with D possibly being TRBD1 (6 bases). Germline V CDR1 and CDR2: MNHEY, SMNVEV (reference sequence). The CDR3 runs 15 residues. V dropped 2 bases and J dropped 3 bases, with 13 bases sitting between them.

The chain carries TRBV5-1 and TRBJ1-4; no definite D call. V was cut by 6 bases and J by 4 bases, with 16 bases left in between. Germline CDR1 SGHRS, CDR2 YFSETQ. The CDR3 runs to 15 residues. CDR3 DNA sequence: TGCGCCAGCACTCGAAACGGGGAAATTAATGAAAAACTGTTTTTT. It codes for CASTRNGEINEKLFF.

The chain employs TRBV5-4 and TRBJ1-2, with D unclear. The CDR3 totals 14 residues. CDR1 SGHNT and CDR2 YYREEE come from the germline V gene (reference sequence). V was shortened by 4 bases and J by 4 bases, with 14 bases between the two germline ends. The CDR3 region has the DNA TGTGCCAGCAGCCCCAGGCTGAGCTCCTATGGCTACACCTTC. The encoded protein is CASSPRLSSYGYTF.

V is TRBV9 and J is TRBJ2-1; 8 positions match TRBD1. This CDR3 comprises 16 residues. The junction had 11 bases not matched to a gene; V was cut back by 2 bases and J by 7 bases. Germline V gene sequence: CDR1 SGDLS, CDR2 YYNGEE. CDR3 nucleotide sequence: TGTGCCAGCAGCGTGTTATCCCAGGGGGCTATTAATGAGCAGTTCTTC. It is translated as CASSVLSQGAINEQFF.

The chain couples TRBV29-1 to TRBJ1-5, with D maybe TRBD1 (6 bases). Germline CDR1 SQVTM, CDR2 ANQGSEA. The CDR3 is 17 amino acids. The V end lost 0 bases, the J end lost 0 bases, and 15 bases lay between the germline ends. CDR3 residues: CSVEDCDRRYSNQPQHF. Written as DNA, the CDR3 is TGCAGCGTTGAAGATTGTGACAGGAGATATAGCAATCAGCCCCAGCATTTT.

The J gene is TRBJ1-2, the V gene TRBV19; D is unresolved. The V and J ends lost 3 bases and 2 bases respectively, with 10 bases between them. There are 14 residues in the CDR3. CDR1 is LNHDA, CDR2 SQIVND, per germline (reference sequence). CDR3 nucleotides: TGTGCCAGTAGTATCCTGGTGGGCAACTATGGCTACACCTTC. It specifies CASSILVGNYGYTF.

This clone occurred a few times. This rearrangement joins TRBV9 to TRBJ1-4; D remains unclear. Germline V lookup: CDR1 SGDLS, CDR2 YYNGEE. The CDR3 is 15 residues long. Deletions cut 0 bases from V and 0 bases from J, with 6 bases between. Here the CDR3 DNA reads TGTGCCAGCAGCGTAGGAGGTGCAACTAATGAAAAACTGTTTTTT. The encoded protein is CASSVGGATNEKLFF.

The rearrangement links TRBV13 to TRBJ1-1; 12 bases agree with TRBD1. Germline V gives CDR1 PRHDT, CDR2 FYEKMQ (reference sequence). CDR3 length equals 15 residues. V lost 4 bases, J lost 2 bases, and 2 bases stayed unmatched. CDR3 protein: CASSSGTGGNTEAFF. CDR3 sequence (DNA): TGTGCCAGCAGCTCCGGGACAGGGGGCAACACTGAAGCTTTCTTT.

The V and J genes are TRBV4-2 and TRBJ2-7; 7 positions agree with TRBD2. The CDR3 extends over 14 amino acids. Per germline, CDR1 LGHNA and CDR2 YNFKEQ. With 1 base clipped from V and 3 bases from J, the junction kept 3 bases outside the gene matches. The CDR3 DNA sequence: TGTGCCAGCAGCCAAGCGGGACTACTCTACGAGCAGTACTTC. It codes for CASSQAGLLYEQYF.

In this sample, this clone turned up a few times. The J gene is TRBJ2-3, the V gene TRBV6-1; 15 bases align to TRBD2. Germline V gives CDR1 MNHNS, CDR2 SASEGT. The ends lost 4 bases at V and 4 bases at J; junction bases unmatched: 3. The CDR3 has 16 residues. The chain's CDR3 is CASSGGLAGGADTQYF. The CDR3 DNA is TGTGCCAGCAGTGGGGGACTAGCGGGGGGCGCAGATACGCAGTATTTT.